This T cell receptor (beta chain) was sequenced during a study of vaccination and CD4 T cells after COVID-19. Study summary: Collection of post-vaccine samples followed dose two by a median roughly 72 days, spanning a range of 14 to 241. Study-level findings and limits: Clonotypes reactive to SARS-CoV-2 had a median that went up from approximately 21 to 40, but not significantly.

The Oncomine TCR Beta short-read assay was applied to DNA of cultured CD4+ T cells. TCRdb redid the calling of the PCR reads with MiXCR, one entry per CDR3 protein. The sample has 8,500 to 14,000 distinct CDR3 sequences; 44% are singletons. Worth noting for this clonotype: Its antigen remains unidentified.

V was clipped by 2 bases and J by 0 bases, with 21 bases between them. In germline, CDR1 is MNHEY, CDR2 SVGAGI. The CDR3 runs 19 residues. Treatment here: approximately nine-day PBMC culture with coronavirus spike peptide pools or control peptides (ViraFEST assay). The specimen sequenced was CD4+ T cells from blood, cultured in vitro. The receptor was isolated from a human donor who had recovered from COVID-19. The rearrangement uses TRBV6-5 and TRBJ2-3; D is tentatively TRBD1 or TRBD2 (5 bases each). Here the CDR3 reads CASSYVGTPISKSTDTQYF. The CDR3, as DNA: TGTGCCAGCAGTTACGTTGGGACCCCAATTAGTAAAAGCACAGATACGCAGTATTTT.